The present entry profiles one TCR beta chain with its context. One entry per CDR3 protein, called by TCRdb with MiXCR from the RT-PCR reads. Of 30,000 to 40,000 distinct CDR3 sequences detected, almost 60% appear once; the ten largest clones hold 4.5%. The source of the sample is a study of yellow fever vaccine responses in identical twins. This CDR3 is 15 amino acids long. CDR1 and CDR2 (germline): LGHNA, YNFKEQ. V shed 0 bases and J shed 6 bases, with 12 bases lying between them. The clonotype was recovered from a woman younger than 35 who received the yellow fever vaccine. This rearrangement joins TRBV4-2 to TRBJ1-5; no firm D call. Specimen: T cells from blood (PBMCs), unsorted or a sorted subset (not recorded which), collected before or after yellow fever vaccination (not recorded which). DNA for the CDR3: TGTGCCAGCAGCCAAGATGGTATAGGGTCTCAGCCCCAGCATTTT. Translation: CASSQDGIGSQPQHF.